These T cell receptor beta chains were read from a single sample in a study of blood T cell repertoires in COVID-19. Assay: immunoSEQ multiplex PCR; the TCRdb copy retains only in-frame clones and omits some. The data contain 150,000 to 200,000 clones, approximately 91% of them seen just once; the ten biggest clones take up approximately 2.2%. The sample consisted of peripheral blood. These receptors originate from a man between 18 and 35 years old with acute or convalescent COVID-19. Each CDR3 is given with its conserved first and last residue. The D gene is left open where the match is weak. Only part of the rows carry a size: once, few, many, or a class if the clone is expanded.

>TRBV7-2|TRBJ2-1|.|.
CASSHPADRGGQSEQFF
TGTGCCAGCAGTCACCCGGCGGACAGAGGAGGTCAGAGTGAGCAGTTCTTC
>TRBV27|TRBJ2-2|TRBD1|.
CASSSRQGIYTGELFF
TGTGCCAGCAGTTCCAGACAGGGGATTTACACCGGGGAGCTGTTTTTT
>TRBV10-1|TRBJ2-3|TRBD2|.
CASGSGRAETDTQYF
TGCGCCAGCGGTAGCGGGAGGGCCGAGACAGATACGCAGTATTTT
>TRBV18|TRBJ1-4|.|.
CASSPDLNTGNGLFF
TGTGCCAGCTCACCAGATCTAAATACAGGGAACGGACTGTTTTTT
>TRBV2|TRBJ1-1|TRBD1|.
CASRGWGQMNTEAFF
TGTGCCAGCAGGGGGTGGGGACAGATGAACACTGAAGCTTTCTTT
>TRBV6-5|TRBJ2-7|TRBD1|.
CASRQGSFYEQYF
TGTGCCAGCAGACAGGGGTCCTTCTACGAGCAGTACTTC
>TRBV5-1|TRBJ1-4|.|.
CASSPARGNNEKLFF
TGCGCCAGCAGCCCGGCCCGGGGGAATAATGAAAAACTGTTTTTT
>TRBV5-4|TRBJ2-7|TRBD1|.
CASSYRDRVIHEQYF
TGTGCCAGCAGCTACCGGGACAGGGTAATCCACGAGCAGTACTTC
>TRBV3-1/TRBV3-2|TRBJ2-3|TRBD2|.
CASSLGLAGADTQYF
TGTGCCAGCAGTCTCGGACTAGCGGGAGCAGATACGCAGTATTTT
>TRBV18|TRBJ1-1|TRBD1|.
CASSHRTGTKEAFF
TGTGCCAGCTCACACCGGACAGGAACAAAGGAAGCTTTCTTT
>TRBV2|TRBJ1-2|.|.
CASSSRVNYGYTF
TGTGCCAGCAGTTCAAGAGTAAACTATGGCTACACCTTC
>TRBV27|TRBJ1-2|.|.
CASRGAGAGGYGYTF
TGTGCCAGCAGGGGAGCGGGGGCAGGCGGCTATGGCTACACCTTC
>TRBV9|TRBJ1-2|TRBD1|.
CASSPKGQAGYGYTF
TGTGCCAGCAGCCCGAAAGGACAGGCAGGCTATGGCTACACCTTC
>TRBV5-1|TRBJ2-1|TRBD1|.
CASSLMAGGTNEQFF
TGCGCCAGCAGCTTGATGGCAGGGGGTACCAATGAGCAGTTCTTC
>TRBV27|TRBJ1-1|.|.
CASSLGVKGTEAFF
TGTGCCAGCAGTTTAGGGGTAAAGGGGACTGAAGCTTTCTTT
>TRBV5-1|TRBJ1-1|.|once
CASSLAGGPNTEAFF
TGCGCCAGCAGCTTGGCTGGAGGGCCGAACACTGAAGCTTTCTTT
>TRBV4-1|TRBJ1-5|TRBD1|.
CASSQDRGPAGQPQHF
TGCGCCAGCAGCCAAGACAGGGGGCCCGCAGGTCAGCCCCAGCATTTT
>TRBV10-1|TRBJ2-1|TRBD2|.
CASSVAGENNEQFF
TGCGCCAGCAGCGTAGCGGGAGAGAACAATGAGCAGTTCTTC
>TRBV5-1|TRBJ1-1|.|.
CASSFLRTNTEAFF
TGCGCCAGCAGCTTTTTACGGACTAACACTGAAGCTTTCTTT
>TRBV6-1|TRBJ2-5|TRBD1|.
CASSEGGTGYF
TGTGCCAGCAGTGAAGGCGGGACAGGGTACTTC
>TRBV27|TRBJ1-1|TRBD1|.
CASSLGDRGNTEAFF
TGTGCCAGCAGTTTGGGTGACAGGGGGAACACTGAAGCTTTCTTT
>TRBV11-2|TRBJ1-2|.|.
CASSLAGTRGYTF
TGTGCCAGCAGCTTAGCGGGGACTCGAGGCTACACCTTC
>TRBV19|TRBJ1-2|TRBD1|.
CASSSRDSPYGYTF
TGTGCCAGTAGTAGCCGGGACAGTCCCTATGGCTACACCTTC
>TRBV7-9|TRBJ2-7|.|.
CASLLRQWVEQYF
TGTGCCAGCCTTCTCCGACAGTGGGTCGAGCAGTACTTC
>TRBV5-4|TRBJ1-2|.|.
CASSSGQTSYGYTF
TGTGCCAGCAGCTCCGGACAGACGAGCTATGGCTACACCTTC
>TRBV9|TRBJ2-2|TRBD1|.
CASSVETGANAGELFF
TGTGCCAGCAGCGTAGAGACAGGGGCGAACGCCGGGGAGCTGTTTTTT
>TRBV5-1|TRBJ2-5|.|.
CASSFGQGYQETQYF
TGCGCCAGCAGCTTTGGCCAGGGGTACCAAGAGACCCAGTACTTC